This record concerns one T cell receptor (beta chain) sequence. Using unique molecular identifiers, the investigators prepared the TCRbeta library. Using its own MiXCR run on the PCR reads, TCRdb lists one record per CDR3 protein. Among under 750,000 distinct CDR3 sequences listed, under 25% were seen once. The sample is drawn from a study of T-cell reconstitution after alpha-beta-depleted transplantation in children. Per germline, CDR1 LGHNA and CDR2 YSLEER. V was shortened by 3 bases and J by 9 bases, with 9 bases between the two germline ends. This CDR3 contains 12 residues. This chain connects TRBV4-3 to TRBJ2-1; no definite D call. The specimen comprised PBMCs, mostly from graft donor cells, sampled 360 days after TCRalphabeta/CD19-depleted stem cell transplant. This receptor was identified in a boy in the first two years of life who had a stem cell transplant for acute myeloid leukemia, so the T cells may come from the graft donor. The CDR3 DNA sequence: TGCGCCAGCAGCCAGTGGGGATCTGAGCAGTTCTTC. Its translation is CASSQWGSEQFF.